This is a list of T cell receptor beta chains from one sample in a study of blood T cell repertoires in COVID-19. Clones were read by immunoSEQ multiplex PCR, and TCRdb kept only the in-frame ones, dropping some. The profile covers 40,000 to 55,000 clones, with more than 75% appearing a single time and about 6% taken by the ten largest. Sequencing was carried out using PBMCs or T cells enriched from blood (not recorded which). The receptors here all came from a woman in her fifties or sixties with acute COVID-19. CDR3s include the opening cysteine and the closing phenylalanine or tryptophan. The D gene is left open where the match is weak. The listing skips clone size in some rows; elsewhere it reads once, few, many or a size class.

J | size | D | V | CDR3 | DNA
TRBJ1-3 | - | - | TRBV2 | CASMVAFSGNTIYF | TGTGCCAGCATGGTAGCTTTCTCTGGAAACACCATATATTTT
TRBJ1-2 | - | - | TRBV10-3 | CAISDLGQIYGYTF | TGTGCCATCAGTGACCTTGGACAGATCTATGGCTACACCTTC
TRBJ1-4 | - | TRBD1 | TRBV7-8 | CASSPERGRLVGNEKLFF | TGTGCCAGCAGCCCGGAAAGGGGGCGATTGGTCGGTAATGAAAAACTGTTTTTT
TRBJ1-3 | - | TRBD1 | TRBV18 | CASSPPDRWGSGNTIYF | TGTGCCAGCTCACCACCGGACAGGTGGGGGTCTGGAAACACCATATATTTT
TRBJ2-5 | - | TRBD1 | TRBV18 | CASSSGQGIQETQYF | TGTGCCAGCTCATCGGGACAGGGGATACAAGAGACCCAGTACTTC
TRBJ1-1 | - | TRBD1 | TRBV5-1 | CASSLGTGGTEAFF | TGCGCCAGCAGCTTGGGGACAGGGGGCACTGAAGCCTTCTTT
TRBJ1-1 | - | - | TRBV28 | CASTRGGDTEAFF | TGTGCCAGCACGCGCGGGGGTGACACTGAAGCTTTCTTT
TRBJ1-6 | - | - | TRBV11-2 | CASSLVPRGIDSPLHF | TGTGCCAGCAGCTTAGTCCCCAGGGGTATCGATTCACCCCTCCACTTT
TRBJ2-3 | - | TRBD2 | TRBV9 | CASSTPGLAGGTQYF | TGTGCCAGCAGCACACCGGGACTAGCGGGGGGTACGCAGTATTTT
TRBJ2-1 | - | TRBD1 | TRBV29-1 | CSVEDLRQGSYNEQFF | TGCAGCGTTGAAGACCTCCGACAGGGTTCCTACAATGAGCAGTTCTTC
TRBJ1-4 | - | - | TRBV11-3 | CASSLDYTGSTTTNEKLFF | TGTGCCAGCAGCTTAGATTACACAGGCAGCACCACAACTAATGAAAAACTGTTTTTT
TRBJ1-6 | once | - | TRBV27 | CATGLLNSPLHF | TGTGCCACAGGGCTCCTCAATTCACCCCTCCACTTT
TRBJ1-2 | - | - | TRBV2 | CASSSEYGYTF | TGTGCCAGCAGTTCGGAGTATGGCTACACCTTC
TRBJ2-1 | - | - | TRBV2 | CASRLSWEQFF | TGTGCCAGCAGGCTCAGTTGGGAGCAGTTCTTC
TRBJ1-5 | once | - | TRBV30 | CAWSADRIANQPQHF | TGTGCCTGGAGTGCTGACAGAATAGCAAATCAGCCCCAGCATTTT
TRBJ2-5 | - | TRBD1 | TRBV11-2 | CASSLATGGETQYF | TGTGCCAGCAGCTTAGCGACAGGGGGCGAGACCCAGTACTTC
TRBJ1-3 | once | - | TRBV5-8 | CASSPRAKTAIYF | TGTGCCAGCAGCCCCCGAGCGAAAACCGCCATATATTTT
TRBJ1-1 | - | TRBD1 | TRBV11-3 | CASSPMTGGGEAFF | TGTGCCAGCAGCCCAATGACAGGGGGGGGAGAAGCTTTCTTT
TRBJ1-1 | few | - | TRBV3-1/TRBV3-2 | CASSQGSIALTEAFF | TGTGCCAGCAGCCAAGGGAGCATCGCACTCACTGAAGCTTTCTTT
TRBJ1-5 | - | TRBD1 | TRBV24-1 | CATNPGQGELWSNQPQHF | TGTGCCACCAACCCGGGACAGGGGGAACTGTGGAGCAATCAGCCCCAGCATTTT